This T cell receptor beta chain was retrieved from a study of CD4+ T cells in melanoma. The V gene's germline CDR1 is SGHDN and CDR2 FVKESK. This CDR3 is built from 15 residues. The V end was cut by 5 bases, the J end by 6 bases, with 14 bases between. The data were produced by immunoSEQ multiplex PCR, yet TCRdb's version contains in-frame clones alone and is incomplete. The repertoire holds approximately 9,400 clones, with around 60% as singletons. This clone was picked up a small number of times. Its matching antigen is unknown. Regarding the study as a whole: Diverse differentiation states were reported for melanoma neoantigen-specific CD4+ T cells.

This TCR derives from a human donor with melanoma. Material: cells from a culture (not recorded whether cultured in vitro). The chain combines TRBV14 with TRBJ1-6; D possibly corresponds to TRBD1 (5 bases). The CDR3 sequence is CASSWGGVGNSPLHF. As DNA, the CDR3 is TGTGCCAGCAGCTGGGGGGGAGTGGGTAATTCACCCCTCCACTTT.